This T cell receptor (beta chain) was sequenced for a study of PD-1 blockade in classical Hodgkin lymphoma. General study results and limits: It was reported that newly diagnosed patients had less baseline TCR diversity than healthy donors.

Sequencing used immunoSEQ multiplex PCR; TCRdb keeps in-frame clones, though not all of them. The sample holds about 86,000 clones, about nine tenths seen once. V was pared by 4 bases and J by 5 bases, with 11 bases between. The CDR3 consists of 13 residues. Germline values: CDR1 SGHAT, CDR2 FQNNGV. Turning to this clone: What it binds is unknown.

Relapse was seen in all patients after autologous stem cell transplantation, and brentuximab vedotin exposure was variable. V usage is TRBV11-2 and J usage is TRBJ1-2; weak D call: TRBD1 (5 bases). This receptor was taken from a human donor with classical Hodgkin lymphoma. The sample in question was peripheral blood mononuclear cells (PBMCs), obtained at baseline. CDR3 bases: TGTGCCAGCAGCTGGGGCGGGGGGTATGGCTACACCTTC. This sequence encodes CASSWGGGYGYTF.